Listed here are 16 T cell receptor beta chains from one sample, sequenced in a study of cytomegalovirus exposure and HLA in healthy donors. PCR used 60 Vbeta primers and 13 Jbeta primers. The table came from immunoSEQ multiplex PCR; TCRdb's copy has only in-frame clones and leaves some out. The table has about 94,000 clones, over 65% seen once. Sequencing used PBMCs. The receptors shown here come from a human donor in good health.

The CDR3 protein is CASSSGLAAYEQYF. The CDR3 DNA reads TGTGCCAGTAGCTCCGGACTAGCGGCCTACGAGCAGTACTTC. V usage is TRBV19 and J usage is TRBJ2-5; 10 nucleotides line up with TRBD2. The DNA end lines up better with TRBJ2-7; the J call may be wrong. CDR1 LNHDA and CDR2 SQIVND come from the germline V gene (reference sequence). The CDR3 contains 14 residues.

J is TRBJ2-5 and V is TRBV7-9; 13 nucleotides match TRBD2. Germline CDR1 reads SEHNR; CDR2 reads FQNEAQ (reference sequence). The CDR3 extends over 15 amino acids. The V and J ends lost 6 bases and 4 bases, in that order; junction bases with no gene match: 5. In DNA form, the CDR3 reads TGTGCCAGCAGTTACGGACTAGCGGGAGCAGAGACCCAGTACTTC. Its translation is CASSYGLAGAETQYF.

The chain links TRBV28 to TRBJ1-5, with 7 bases identical to TRBD1. V was pared by 5 bases and J by 7 bases, with 14 bases of the junction left unmatched. This CDR3 region has 16 residues. The germline V gene encodes CDR1 MDHEN and CDR2 SYDVKM. The CDR3 here is CASSAYGTAVSQPQHF. The CDR3, as DNA: TGTGCCAGCAGTGCCTACGGGACAGCGGTCTCCCAGCCCCAGCATTTT.

V usage is TRBV19 and J usage is TRBJ2-5; 7 positions agree with TRBD1. Germline V gene lookup returns CDR1 LNHDA and CDR2 SQIVND (reference sequence). This CDR3 spans 15 amino acids. Losses at the gene ends were 7 bases for V and 7 bases for J; bases not matched to a gene: 15. The CDR3 DNA sequence: TGTGCCAGTAAACAGGACAGGTCTTCGATCGGGACCCAGTACTTC. It is translated as CASKQDRSSIGTQYF.

The genes are TRBV7-2 and TRBJ1-3; D remains ambiguous. V was shortened by 5 bases and J by 4 bases, with 15 bases between the two germline ends. CDR1 and CDR2 from the germline V gene are SGHTA and FQGNSA. The length of the CDR3 is 15 residues. The CDR3 reads CASSPQATLGNTIYF. DNA of the CDR3: TGTGCCAGCAGCCCCCAGGCGACATTAGGAAACACCATATATTTT.

The DNA for the CDR3 is TGTGCCAGCGGACAGGGGAGGCAAGAGACCCAGTACTTC. Translating it yields CASGQGRQETQYF. The chain couples TRBV11-2 to TRBJ2-5; 9 nucleotides line up with TRBD1. The ends lost 8 bases at V and 2 bases at J; junction bases unmatched: 3. Per the germline V gene, CDR1 is SGHAT and CDR2 is FQNNGV. There are 13 residues in the CDR3. Combining the CDR3 with reference TRBV11-2 and TRBJ2-5 gives the whole variable domain EAGVAQSPRYKIIEKRQSVAFWCNPISGHATLYWYQQILGQGPKLLIQFQNNGVVDDSQLPKDRFSAERLKGVDSTLKIQPAKLEDSAVYLCASGQGRQETQYFGPGTRLLVL.

CDR3 sequence reads: CAWSVGAYNEQFF. The CDR3 DNA is TGTGCCTGGAGTGTCGGGGCCTACAATGAGCAGTTCTTC. This chain links TRBV30 with TRBJ2-1; tentatively, D is TRBD2 (5 bases). Germline CDR1 GTSNPN, CDR2 SVGIG (reference sequence). This CDR3 region has 13 residues. The germline V and J ends were trimmed by 0 bases and 2 bases, with 5 bases remaining between them.

This chain links TRBV28 with TRBJ2-7, with TRBD1 matching over 9 bases. Germline V CDR1 and CDR2: MDHEN, SYDVKM. J lost 5 bases, V lost 5 bases, and 7 bases had no gene match. The CDR3 is 14 residues long. CDR3 residues: CASSAGTGRHEQYF. The CDR3 DNA is TGTGCCAGCAGTGCCGGGACAGGGCGGCACGAGCAGTACTTC.

V and J are TRBV28 and TRBJ2-3; 8 bases map to TRBD1. Looked up from germline, CDR1 is MDHEN and CDR2 is SYDVKM. The CDR3 totals 15 residues. J lost 0 bases, V lost 6 bases, and 5 bases had no gene match. Here the CDR3 DNA reads TGTGCCAGCAGGCCGACAGGGGTCAGCACAGATACGCAGTATTTT. Translation gives CASRPTGVSTDTQYF.

CDR3 coding DNA: TGTGCCAGCAGCACAGGACCCTCCGGGGGTGAGCAGTTCTTC. Translating it yields CASSTGPSGGEQFF. The V call is TRBV9, the J call TRBJ2-1; TRBD2 is a possible D gene (6 bases). The CDR3 runs to 14 residues. In germline, CDR1 is SGDLS, CDR2 YYNGEE. V lost 4 bases, J lost 9 bases, and 17 bases lay in between.

In DNA form, the CDR3 reads TGTGCCAGCAGCTTCTCCATGCGGAGGGGAAACACCGGGGAGCTGTTTTTT. It is translated as CASSFSMRRGNTGELFF. The chain has TRBV11-2 and TRBJ2-2, with D possibly being TRBD2 (6 bases). Germline assignment: CDR1 SGHAT and CDR2 FQNNGV. The CDR3 spans 17 residues. V was clipped by 3 bases and J by 2 bases, with 16 bases between them.

The chain is built from TRBV12-5 and TRBJ1-6; D is uncertain. CDR3 length equals 17 residues. In germline, CDR1 is LGHNT, CDR2 FRNRAP. V was cut by 0 bases and J by 7 bases, with 16 bases left in between. The CDR3 sequence: CASGLVAGYNRNSPLHF. The CDR3 DNA is TGTGCTAGTGGTTTGGTGGCGGGGTATAATAGGAATTCACCCCTCCACTTT.

The chain joins TRBV28 to TRBJ2-7; TRBD2 matches 7 bases. The CDR3 extends over 14 amino acids. Germline-derived CDR1 and CDR2 are MDHEN and SYDVKM. V lost 8 bases, J lost 2 bases, and 9 bases stayed unmatched. CDR3 sequence reads: CASGGGSTTYEQYF. Here the CDR3 DNA reads TGTGCCAGCGGGGGGGGGTCAACGACCTACGAGCAGTACTTC.

The chain employs TRBV7-9 and TRBJ2-7; unclear D gene. The germline CDR1 and CDR2 sequences are SEHNR and FQNEAQ (reference sequence). The CDR3 is 12 amino acids. Trimming shortened V by 1 base and J by 3 bases, and 4 bases separated the two germline ends. For the CDR3, the DNA is TGTGCCAGCAGCTTAGACAACTACGAGCAGTACTTC. Amino acid sequence: CASSLDNYEQYF.

This clone was picked up one time. This chain connects TRBV28 to TRBJ2-1, with a weak D call TRBD2 (6 bases). The CDR3 consists of 12 residues. V was trimmed by 6 bases and J by 7 bases, leaving 10 bases between them. Germline-derived CDR1 and CDR2 are MDHEN and SYDVKM. The CDR3 loop is CASSRGWNEQFF. As DNA, the CDR3 is TGTGCCAGCAGCCGGGGGTGGAATGAGCAGTTCTTC.

This clone appeared once. The J gene is TRBJ1-3, the V gene TRBV6-4, with a possible D match to TRBD1 (5 bases). Trimming removed 2 bases at V and 0 bases at J, with 26 bases between. This CDR3 is 21 amino acids long. Germline values: CDR1 MRHNA, CDR2 SNTAGT. The CDR3 region is CASSDPRDKGFGPFSGNTIYF. The CDR3 nucleotides read TGTGCCAGCAGTGACCCGAGAGACAAGGGGTTCGGTCCTTTCTCTGGAAACACCATATATTTT.